This T cell receptor (beta chain) emerged from a study of PD-1 blockade in classical Hodgkin lymphoma. General observations from the study: By cycle point C4D1, TCR diversity had risen significantly in CD4+ cells (but not CD8+ cells). Partial responders and progressors had significantly lower baseline TCR diversity. After ASCT, patients who started nivolumab under 1 year later were excluded.

Trimming at V came to 2 bases and at J to 1 base, leaving 4 bases not matched to a gene. Germline values: CDR1 MNHNY, CDR2 SVGAGI (reference sequence). There are 15 residues in the CDR3. With no exception, relapse followed autologous stem cell transplantation in all patients, and brentuximab vedotin exposure varied. With respect to this clone: Its matching antigen is unknown.

Data came from immunoSEQ multiplex PCR; TCRdb stores just in-frame clones and leaves some out. The sample records around 15,000 clones, about two thirds being singletons. The material was peripheral blood mononuclear cells (PBMCs), obtained before the second cycle of nivolumab. This receptor was identified in a human donor with classical Hodgkin lymphoma. V gene TRBV6-6 combines with J gene TRBJ1-1, with 7 positions matching TRBD1. The CDR3 sequence is CASSYAGQPNTEAFF. The CDR3 region has the DNA TGTGCCAGCAGTTACGCGGGACAGCCGAACACTGAAGCTTTCTTT.